The T cell receptor beta chain under discussion was sequenced for a study of blood T cell repertoires in COVID-19. The wider study: Material from acute and convalescent COVID-19 was sourced from the United States, Italy and Spain.

Original methodology: For nucleated cells, counts were estimated from reference gene primer amplification. Generated by immunoSEQ multiplex PCR, the TCRdb table keeps only in-frame clones and is missing some. That table supplies the V and J calls and clone size; D and trimming were determined from the DNA. Among hundreds of thousands of clones listed, 86% were seen once. Cohort 3 recovery required two negative PCRs, clearance, or symptom resolution. There are 18 residues in the CDR3. The germline V gene has CDR1 MGHDK and CDR2 SYGVNS. With 1 base clipped from V and 7 bases from J, the junction kept 18 bases outside the gene matches.

The sequenced sample was PBMCs or T cells enriched from blood (not recorded which). The rearrangement uses TRBV25-1 and TRBJ1-2, with 7 nucleotides matching TRBD1. The receptor comes from a woman aged 50 to 60 who had recovered from COVID-19. The CDR3 reads CASSEFPGRGIFSVGYTF. CDR3 nucleotide sequence: TGTGCCAGCAGTGAATTTCCGGGCAGGGGGATATTCAGTGTTGGCTACACCTTC.